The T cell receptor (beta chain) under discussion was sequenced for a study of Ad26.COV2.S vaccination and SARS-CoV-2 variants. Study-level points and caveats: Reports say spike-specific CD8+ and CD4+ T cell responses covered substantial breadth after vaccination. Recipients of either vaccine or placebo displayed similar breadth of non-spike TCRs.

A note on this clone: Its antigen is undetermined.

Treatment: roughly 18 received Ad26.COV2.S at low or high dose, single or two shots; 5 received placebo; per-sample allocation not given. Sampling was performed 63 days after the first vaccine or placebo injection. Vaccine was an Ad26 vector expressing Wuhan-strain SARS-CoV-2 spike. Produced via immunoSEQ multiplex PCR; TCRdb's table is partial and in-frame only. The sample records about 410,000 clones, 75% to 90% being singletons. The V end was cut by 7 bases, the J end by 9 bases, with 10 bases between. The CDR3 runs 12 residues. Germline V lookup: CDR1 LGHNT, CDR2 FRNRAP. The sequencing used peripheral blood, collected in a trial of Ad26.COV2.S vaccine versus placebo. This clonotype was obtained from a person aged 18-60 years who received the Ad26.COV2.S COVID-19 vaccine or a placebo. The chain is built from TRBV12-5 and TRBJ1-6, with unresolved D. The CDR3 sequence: CASASLGSPLHF. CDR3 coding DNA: TGTGCTAGTGCCTCACTTGGTTCACCCCTCCACTTT.